One T cell receptor beta chain is described in this entry. Its antigen remains unknown. The sample is drawn from a study of somatic mutations in cytotoxic T cells in rheumatoid arthritis. Study-wide findings and caveats: Exceedance of 20% of CD8+ cells by the largest CD8+ clone occurred in about an eighth of the 65 patients.

Assay used: immunoSEQ multiplex PCR; TCRdb lists only in-frame clones, some missing. Altogether about 33,000 clones are present, around 80% being singletons, with the ten largest covering about 3.4%. Between the trimmed V and J ends, which lost 5 bases and 2 bases, there was a span of 10 bases. Per the germline V gene, CDR1 is MNHEY and CDR2 is SMNVEV (reference sequence). This CDR3 is 13 amino acids long. Healthy control subjects consisted of blood donors (median age around 50 years, range roughly 20-75; 55% female). Sequencing input: CD8+ T cells sorted from blood. This clonotype was obtained from a man aged 40-50 years in good health. This chain links TRBV27 with TRBJ2-7, with D possibly matching TRBD1 (5 bases). The CDR3 bases are TGTGCCAGCAGTCCCAGGGTGGCCTACGAGCAGTACTTC. Residues: CASSPRVAYEQYF.